What follows are 23 T cell receptor beta chains derived from one specimen sequenced in a study of blood T cell repertoires in COVID-19. Repertoires were generated with immunoSEQ multiplex PCR, while TCRdb's copy carries only in-frame clones and drops some. The table lists 150,000 to 180,000 clones, less than 95% of them singletons, with 0.55% in the top ten. Sequenced sample: peripheral blood. These receptors were obtained from a man aged 50-60 years with acute or convalescent COVID-19.

This chain joins TRBV5-8 and TRBJ1-4; D remains ambiguous. Germline V lookup: CDR1 SGHTS, CDR2 YDEGEE. Trimming shortened V by 4 bases and J by 4 bases, and 20 bases separated the two germline ends. The CDR3 spans 17 residues. This CDR3 is CASSPPPPGGINEKLFF. The CDR3 bases are TGTGCCAGCAGCCCGCCCCCCCCTGGAGGGATTAATGAAAAACTGTTTTTT.

The chain links TRBV7-8 to TRBJ1-2; a weak D match, TRBD1 (6 bases). The V and J ends lost 5 bases and 7 bases respectively, with 20 bases between them. The length of the CDR3 is 15 residues. Looked up from germline, CDR1 is SGHVS and CDR2 is FQNEAQ. The CDR3 sequence: CASSLDALQGLGYTF. The CDR3 DNA reads TGTGCCAGCAGCCTAGACGCATTACAGGGTCTTGGCTACACCTTC.

The chain has TRBV7-9 and TRBJ2-3; 8 positions agree with TRBD2. This CDR3 spans 16 amino acids. V shed 5 bases, J shed 1 base, and the junction held 8 bases outside the gene matches. CDR1 SEHNR and CDR2 FQNEAQ come from the germline V gene (reference sequence). CDR3 protein: CASSRSRLARTDTQYF. For the CDR3, the DNA is TGTGCCAGCAGCCGCTCAAGACTAGCGCGCACAGATACGCAGTATTTT.

The genes are TRBV9 and TRBJ2-7, with 10 bases lining up with TRBD1. V shed 4 bases, J shed 2 bases, and the junction held 12 bases outside the gene matches. The CDR3 runs 17 residues. Germline loops: CDR1 SGDLS, CDR2 YYNGEE. CDR3 in DNA: TGTGCCAGCAGCCCCCCGCGGGACAGGGGAGAACCCTACGAGCAGTACTTC. Encoded protein: CASSPPRDRGEPYEQYF.

Only one count was recorded for this clone. The chain carries TRBV14 and TRBJ2-2; D is unresolved. The CDR3 contains 13 residues. V was cut by 2 bases and J by 6 bases, with 7 bases left in between. Per germline, CDR1 SGHDN and CDR2 FVKESK. This CDR3 is CASSQRVSGELFF. In nucleotides, the CDR3 is TGTGCCAGCAGCCAACGAGTCTCCGGGGAGCTGTTTTTT.

The genes are TRBV12-3 or TRBV12-4 and TRBJ1-5; D not resolved. The V end was cut by 2 bases, the J end by 5 bases, with 4 bases between. CDR3 length: 12 residues. CDR3 nucleotides: TGTGCCAGCAGTTTATCCGATCAGCCCCAGCATTTT. Its protein is CASSLSDQPQHF.

This chain links TRBV28 with TRBJ1-5; D might be TRBD1 (6 bases). The CDR3 extends over 16 amino acids. Germline V gene lookup returns CDR1 MDHEN and CDR2 SYDVKM. Trimming left V 5 bases short and J 7 bases short, with 21 bases between. This CDR3 is CASSLPGTRVIQPQHF. For the CDR3, the DNA is TGTGCCAGCAGTCTACCCGGGACACGAGTAATCCAGCCCCAGCATTTT.

In its sample, this clone was seen a few times. The J gene is TRBJ2-7, the V gene TRBV9; TRBD2 matches 8 bases. Germline V gene sequence: CDR1 SGDLS, CDR2 YYNGEE. The CDR3 loop spans 18 amino acids. After removal of 4 bases from V and 3 bases from J, the junction contained 18 bases not matched to a gene. CDR3 DNA: TGTGCCAGCAGCCGACAGCCGGGGGGGGTGACGGGAAGCTACGAGCAGTACTTC. It translates to CASSRQPGGVTGSYEQYF.

The rearrangement joins TRBV5-1 to TRBJ1-5; 10 nucleotides match TRBD1. V shed 4 bases and J 5 bases; nucleotides not matched to a gene: 3. This CDR3 is built from 14 residues. Germline CDR1 SGHRS, CDR2 YFSETQ. The CDR3 reads CASSLGQGDQPQHF. The CDR3 DNA follows: TGCGCCAGCAGCCTAGGACAGGGGGATCAGCCCCAGCATTTT.

This clone turned up a few times. The J gene is TRBJ1-6, the V gene TRBV25-1, with TRBD1 matching 8 bases. With V trimmed by 7 bases and J by 7 bases, 6 bases remained unmatched. CDR3 length equals 14 residues. Germline V gene sequence: CDR1 MGHDK, CDR2 SYGVNS. The DNA for the CDR3 is TGTGCCAGCACTCAACAGGGGGAGAATTCACCCCTCCACTTT. This sequence encodes CASTQQGENSPLHF.

The rearrangement joins TRBV9 to TRBJ2-3; TRBD2 is a possible D gene (5 bases). CDR1 is SGDLS, CDR2 YYNGEE, per germline. This CDR3 region has 16 residues. Trimming left V 0 bases short and J 1 base short, with 12 bases between. The CDR3 sequence is CASSVVRVGGTDTQYF. The CDR3 DNA follows: TGTGCCAGCAGCGTAGTAAGAGTCGGGGGCACAGATACGCAGTATTTT.

V usage is TRBV28 and J usage is TRBJ1-2; D unclear. The germline V and J ends were trimmed by 7 bases and 4 bases, with 13 bases remaining between them. CDR1 and CDR2 (germline): MDHEN, SYDVKM. CDR3 length: 13 residues. The CDR3 sequence: CASTPRPGYGYTF. CDR3 bases: TGTGCCAGCACCCCCCGCCCGGGCTATGGCTACACCTTC.

The rearrangement joins TRBV7-9 to TRBJ2-5; the D gene is possibly TRBD1 (7 bases). The CDR3 spans 16 residues. The germline V and J ends were trimmed by 4 bases and 1 base, with 16 bases remaining between them. Germline lookup yields CDR1 SEHNR and CDR2 FQNEAQ (reference sequence). The CDR3: CASSSGTARGQETQYF. The DNA for the CDR3 is TGTGCCAGCAGCTCAGGGACAGCGCGGGGCCAAGAGACCCAGTACTTC.

The chain uses TRBV18 and TRBJ2-5; D remains ambiguous. The ends were cut back, 6 bases at V and 5 bases at J, with 16 bases in the middle. Germline CDR1 and CDR2: KGHSH and LQKENI. The CDR3 runs 14 residues. The chain's CDR3 is CASSRDRVAETQYF. In nucleotides, the CDR3 is TGTGCCAGCTCCCGCGACCGGGTCGCCGAGACCCAGTACTTC.

The V and J genes are TRBV11-2 and TRBJ2-1; 10 bases are a match to TRBD2. J gave up 16 bases and V 0 bases, and 3 bases lay outside the gene matches. The CDR3 covers 12 residues. Germline CDR1 reads SGHAT; CDR2 reads FQNNGV. The CDR3 bases are TGTGCCAGCAGCTTAGAGGGACTAGCGAGATTCTTC. It codes for CASSLEGLARFF.

This chain connects TRBV29-1 to TRBJ2-5, with D possibly TRBD1 on 6 matching bases. The CDR3 has 13 residues. Trimming left V 2 bases short and J 4 bases short, with 11 bases between. Germline V gene sequence: CDR1 SQVTM, CDR2 ANQGSEA. CDR3 DNA sequence: TGCAGCGTTGAACACTCCAGGGGAGAGACCCAGTACTTC. It specifies CSVEHSRGETQYF.

The chain recombines TRBV11-2 with TRBJ1-2; D ambiguous. CDR1 and CDR2 from the germline V gene are SGHAT and FQNNGV. V dropped 8 bases and J dropped 8 bases, with 12 bases sitting between them. The CDR3 extends over 11 amino acids. DNA of the CDR3: TGTGCCAGCCGAGCACTCGGGGGCTACACCTTC. The encoded protein is CASRALGGYTF.

This clone was detected only a few times. The rearrangement links TRBV7-8 to TRBJ1-3; maybe TRBD1 (5 bases). The germline V gene encodes CDR1 SGHVS and CDR2 FQNEAQ. The V and J ends lost 1 base and 4 bases respectively, with 14 bases between them. The CDR3 runs 16 residues. CDR3 protein: CASSLVVRAAGNTIYF. DNA of the CDR3: TGTGCCAGCAGCTTAGTCGTCAGGGCGGCAGGAAACACCATATATTTT. The entire variable domain, with the rest obtained from reference TRBV7-8 and TRBJ1-3, is as follows: GAGVSQSPRYKVAKRGQDVALRCDPISGHVSLFWYQQALGQGPEFLTYFQNEAQLDKSGLPSDRFFAERPEGSVSTLKIQRTQQEDSAVYLCASSLVVRAAGNTIYFGEGSWLTVV.

DNA for the CDR3: TGCGCCAGCAGCTTGGAGGGGTCTGGGGCCAACGTCCTGACTTTC. Translated, it gives CASSLEGSGANVLTF. V is TRBV5-1 and J is TRBJ2-6, with D possibly TRBD1 on 5 matching bases. Germline CDR1 SGHRS, CDR2 YFSETQ. This CDR3 spans 15 amino acids. Trimming pared 0 bases from V and 1 base from J, leaving 5 bases between.

The chain combines TRBV5-1 with TRBJ1-1; the match to TRBD1 covers 9 bases. The germline gives CDR1 SGHRS, CDR2 YFSETQ. After removal of 3 bases from V and 1 base from J, the junction contained 4 bases not matched to a gene. This CDR3 is 15 amino acids long. The CDR3 region has the DNA TGCGCCAGCAGCTCGGGACAGGGATCGAACACTGAAGCTTTCTTT. This translates into CASSSGQGSNTEAFF.

The CDR3 here is CASRNRINTGELFF. The CDR3 coding sequence is TGTGCCAGCAGAAACAGGATTAACACCGGGGAGCTGTTTTTT. The chain couples TRBV6-5 to TRBJ2-2, with TRBD1 as a possible D gene (5 bases). CDR3 size: 14 residues. The germline gives CDR1 MNHEY, CDR2 SVGAGI. The V and J ends lost 6 bases and 2 bases respectively, with 10 bases between them.

The chain joins TRBV2 to TRBJ1-4, with no clear D. Trimming stripped 4 bases from V and 8 bases from J, with 14 bases between. The germline V gene has CDR1 SNHLY and CDR2 FYNNEI. The CDR3 loop spans 14 amino acids. The CDR3 DNA reads TGTGCCAGCAGTGGCCCCCCGTCGGGGGAAAAACTGTTTTTT. Protein: CASSGPPSGEKLFF.

This rearrangement joins TRBV5-1 to TRBJ1-2; the match to TRBD1 covers 8 bases. The CDR3 has 15 amino acids. After removal of 3 bases from V and 0 bases from J, the junction contained 4 bases not matched to a gene. Germline V gene sequence: CDR1 SGHRS, CDR2 YFSETQ. CDR3 sequence reads: CASSSWTGTNYGYTF. CDR3 sequence (DNA): TGCGCCAGCAGCTCCTGGACAGGGACTAACTATGGCTACACCTTC.